This T cell receptor beta chain was sequenced during a study of response to subunit inactivated influenza vaccine. Whole-study results and caveats: Only a handful of new T cells, the authors suggested, are recruited with each seasonal influenza vaccination.

Turning to this clonotype: Its specificity is unknown.

Trimming took off 3 bases at V and 5 bases at J, with 8 bases between the two ends. This CDR3 comprises 14 residues. Germline V gives CDR1 ENHRY, CDR2 SYGVKD. Each CDR3 protein is one row after TCRdb ran MiXCR on the RT-PCR reads. The data contain under 800,000 distinct CDR3 sequences, roughly 14% of them singletons. This receptor was identified in a man aged 50 to 59 who received an inactivated influenza vaccine. The sequencing here drew on PBMCs from blood, taken approximately 15 days before vaccination. This chain uses TRBV10-3 with TRBJ1-6; D possibly corresponds to TRBD1 (6 bases). CDR3 protein: CAISEGGHNSPLHF. Here the CDR3 DNA reads TGTGCCATCAGTGAAGGGGGGCATAATTCACCCCTCCACTTT.